This T cell receptor (beta chain) was obtained from a study of blood T cell repertoires in COVID-19. Study background: Whether acute or convalescent, the COVID-19 samples came from the United States, Italy and Spain. Sources were T cells, B-cell-depleted T cells, or PBMCs; the material itself was cDNA or gDNA.

The CDR3 extends over 16 amino acids. The method was immunoSEQ multiplex PCR; TCRdb's version includes in-frame clones alone and lacks a portion of them. This table holds around 260,000 clones, roughly 87% found once. The origin of this receptor is a human donor in a cohort sampled during active COVID-19. Sequenced sample: peripheral blood. The V and J genes are TRBV21-1 and TRBJ1-2. TRBV21-1 is listed as a pseudogene. CDR3 protein: CASSNSDVFRGYGYTF. CDR3 DNA: TGTGCCAGCAGCAACAGCGATGTGTTTCGAGGGTATGGCTACACCTTC.